A selection of T cell receptor beta chains follows, all from one sample in a study of cytomegalovirus exposure and HLA in healthy donors. Assay: immunoSEQ multiplex PCR; the TCRdb copy retains only in-frame clones and omits some. The sample has about 260,000 clones; roughly two thirds are singletons. The sample taken for sequencing was PBMCs. Receptors were obtained from a female donor in good health and CMV-seronegative. CDR3s include the opening cysteine and the closing phenylalanine or tryptophan. The D gene is left open where the match is weak. Rows give clone size only sometimes, using once, few, many, or a class for an expanded clone.

J gene	V gene	D gene	clone size	CDR3 protein	CDR3 DNA
TRBJ2-5	TRBV5-1	NA	NA	CASSLTGHMEETQYF	TGCGCCAGCAGCTTGACTGGGCACATGGAAGAGACCCAGTACTTC
TRBJ1-1	TRBV5-6	NA	NA	CASSWGVGYTEAFF	TGTGCCAGCAGCTGGGGAGTTGGCTACACTGAAGCTTTCTTT
TRBJ2-7	TRBV27	TRBD2	NA	CASREVAGRYEQYF	TGTGCCAGCCGGGAGGTAGCGGGAAGATACGAGCAGTACTTC
TRBJ1-1	TRBV27	NA	once	CASSSLKGTLNTEAFF	TGTGCCAGCAGTTCCCTCAAAGGGACACTGAACACTGAAGCTTTCTTT
TRBJ2-1	TRBV2	TRBD2	NA	CASSERETYNEQFF	TGTGCCAGCAGCGAGCGGGAAACCTACAATGAGCAGTTCTTC
TRBJ2-1	TRBV2	NA	NA	CASSTGTSYNEQFF	TGTGCCAGCAGTACCGGGACTTCCTACAATGAGCAGTTCTTC
TRBJ2-2	TRBV19	TRBD2	NA	CASIQASGRAGELFF	TGTGCCAGTATTCAAGCTAGCGGGAGGGCAGGGGAGCTGTTTTTT
TRBJ1-1	TRBV19	NA	NA	CASSIVLGDTEAFF	TGTGCCAGTAGTATAGTTCTCGGAGACACTGAAGCTTTCTTT
TRBJ1-5	TRBV28	TRBD1	NA	CASSPSGQGSSKPQHF	TGTGCCAGCAGTCCCTCGGGACAGGGGAGTAGTAAGCCCCAGCATTTT
TRBJ2-3	TRBV5-4	TRBD2	NA	CASVLGGRGEDTQYF	TGTGCCAGCGTGTTGGGCGGGAGGGGTGAAGATACGCAGTATTTT
TRBJ2-7	TRBV5-6	TRBD2	few	CASSLREARGEQYF	TGTGCCAGCAGCCTGCGGGAGGCCCGAGGCGAGCAGTACTTC
TRBJ2-3	TRBV7-9	NA	NA	CASSLAEAGRRDTQYF	TGTGCCAGCAGCTTAGCCGAGGCAGGGCGACGGGATACGCAGTATTTT
TRBJ2-7	TRBV28	NA	NA	CASTSSYEQYF	TGTGCCAGCACTTCCTCCTACGAGCAGTACTTC
TRBJ2-7	TRBV2	NA	once	CASSSSSYEQYF	TGTGCCAGCAGCTCCAGCTCCTACGAGCAGTACTTC
TRBJ1-1	TRBV27	NA	NA	CASSETGLGTEAFF	TGTGCCAGCAGTGAGACCGGGTTGGGCACTGAAGCTTTCTTT
TRBJ2-3	TRBV13	TRBD2	few	CASSLGGLAGVGGTDTQYF	TGTGCCAGCAGCTTAGGGGGACTAGCGGGAGTCGGGGGCACAGATACGCAGTATTTT
TRBJ1-1	TRBV27	NA	NA	CASSGGGSTEAFF	TGTGCCAGCAGTGGGGGGGGCTCAACTGAAGCTTTCTTT
TRBJ2-7	TRBV7-2	TRBD1	NA	CASSSDGTGSYEQYF	TGTGCCAGCAGCTCCGACGGGACAGGCTCCTACGAGCAGTACTTC
TRBJ1-1	TRBV2	NA	few	CASSVQGTEAFF	TGTGCCAGCAGCGTCCAGGGCACTGAAGCTTTCTTT
TRBJ2-3	TRBV6-5	TRBD2	NA	CASSRLAGDSDTQYF	TGTGCCAGCAGTAGACTAGCGGGAGACTCAGATACGCAGTATTTT
TRBJ1-1	TRBV6-4	NA	NA	CASSERQNTEAFF	TGTGCCAGCAGTGAGCGACAGAACACTGAAGCTTTCTTT
TRBJ2-7	TRBV6-1	NA	few	CASSEQSAEQYF	TGTGCCAGCAGTGAACAGTCCGCCGAGCAGTACTTC
TRBJ2-5	TRBV2	TRBD1	NA	CASSGPRDRKTQETQYF	TGTGCCAGCAGTGGACCCCGGGACAGGAAAACACAAGAGACCCAGTACTTC
TRBJ1-4	TRBV28	NA	NA	CASVARDSYEKLFF	TGTGCCAGCGTCGCCCGGGATTCCTATGAAAAACTGTTTTTT
TRBJ1-5	TRBV29-1	NA	NA	CSVIDRSNQPQHF	TGCAGCGTTATCGACAGAAGCAATCAGCCCCAGCATTTT
TRBJ2-3	TRBV5-6	TRBD1	NA	CASSNRGLTDTQYF	TGTGCCAGCAGCAACAGGGGGCTCACAGATACGCAGTATTTT
TRBJ2-7	TRBV15	NA	few	CATSRDLTGDYEQYF	TGTGCCACCAGCAGAGATCTCACAGGAGACTACGAGCAGTACTTC
TRBJ1-2	TRBV28	NA	NA	CASSLGWGRAFRGYTF	TGTGCCAGCAGTTTGGGGTGGGGGCGGGCATTTCGTGGCTACACCTTC
TRBJ2-7	TRBV5-4	NA	NA	CASSVTEITYEQYF	TGTGCCAGCAGCGTTACCGAGATCACCTACGAGCAGTACTTC
TRBJ1-1	TRBV18	NA	few	CASSPRSSAEAFF	TGTGCCAGCTCACCACGGTCTAGCGCTGAAGCTTTCTTT
TRBJ1-3	TRBV4-1	TRBD1	NA	CASSRDTGGSGNTIYF	TGCGCCAGCAGCCGCGACACAGGGGGCTCTGGAAACACCATATATTTT
TRBJ2-5	TRBV4-1	TRBD1	few	CASSQGTGGWETQYF	TGCGCCAGCAGCCAAGGCACAGGGGGCTGGGAGACCCAGTACTTC
TRBJ1-2	TRBV20-1	NA	NA	CSAAGVGYTF	TGCAGCGCCGCAGGGGTTGGCTACACCTTC
TRBJ2-1	TRBV9	TRBD2	NA	CASSVVALAGDNEQFF	TGTGCCAGCAGCGTAGTGGCACTAGCGGGAGACAATGAGCAGTTCTTC
TRBJ2-2	TRBV7-8	NA	NA	CASRSAYQALLFF	TGTGCCAGCAGATCCGCGTACCAGGCCTTACTGTTTTTT
TRBJ1-2	TRBV6-6	NA	few	CASSRQTYGYTF	TGTGCCAGCAGTCGACAGACCTATGGCTACACCTTC
TRBJ1-2	TRBV7-9	NA	NA	CASSLTGFNYGYTF	TGTGCCAGCAGCCTAACAGGTTTTAACTATGGCTACACCTTC
TRBJ2-2	TRBV28	NA	once	CASSPSGTGELFF	TGTGCCAGCAGCCCGTCGGGCACCGGGGAGCTGTTTTTT
TRBJ1-1	TRBV11-2	TRBD1	NA	CASSPRTGGNTEAFF	TGTGCCAGCAGCCCTCGGACAGGGGGGAACACTGAAGCTTTCTTT
TRBJ2-1	TRBV6-6	TRBD1	NA	CASSSAGQGLYNEQFF	TGTGCCAGCAGTTCCGCGGGACAGGGACTCTACAATGAGCAGTTCTTC
TRBJ2-7	TRBV4-1	NA	NA	CASSQAGYEQYF	TGCGCCAGCAGCCAAGCGGGCTACGAGCAGTACTTC
TRBJ2-4	TRBV5-1	NA	once	CASSLQGAEGIQYF	TGCGCCAGCAGCTTGCAAGGGGCGGAGGGCATTCAGTACTTC
TRBJ2-5	TRBV28	TRBD1	NA	CASSQQGQLGETQYF	TGTGCCAGCAGTCAACAGGGACAGCTTGGGGAGACCCAGTACTTC
TRBJ2-7	TRBV5-1	NA	NA	CASSLGSPVQGHEQYF	TGCGCCAGCAGCTTGGGGTCGCCCGTCCAGGGCCACGAGCAGTACTTC
TRBJ2-1	TRBV28	NA	NA	CASSLLAEQFF	TGTGCCAGCAGTTTATTGGCTGAGCAGTTCTTC
TRBJ1-1	TRBV4-2	NA	NA	CASSQDVRREAFF	TGTGCCAGCAGCCAAGATGTACGGAGGGAAGCTTTCTTT
TRBJ2-7	TRBV18	TRBD2	once	CASSPRAGETDEQYF	TGTGCCAGCTCACCGAGAGCGGGAGAAACCGACGAGCAGTACTTC
TRBJ2-1	TRBV7-9	TRBD2	NA	CASSQIAGGDNEQFF	TGTGCCAGCAGCCAAATAGCGGGAGGCGACAATGAGCAGTTCTTC
TRBJ2-1	TRBV11-3	TRBD1	NA	CASSLGGTGIEQFF	TGTGCCAGCAGCTTAGGGGGGACAGGGATTGAGCAGTTCTTC
TRBJ1-2	TRBV25-1	TRBD1	few	CASSDRTGNPYGYTF	TGTGCCAGCAGTGACCGGACAGGGAACCCCTATGGCTACACCTTC
TRBJ2-1	TRBV7-9	TRBD2	few	CASSPGLAQNEQFF	TGTGCCAGCAGCCCGGGACTAGCGCAGAATGAGCAGTTCTTC